These 21 T cell receptor beta chains share one sample of origin, sequenced in a study of fetal regulatory T cell absence and autoimmunity. Generated by immunoSEQ multiplex PCR, the TCRdb table keeps only in-frame clones and is missing some. The table records about 50,000 clones, roughly 83% of them present only once. The sequenced sample consisted of cord blood. Every receptor here comes from a newborn boy with IPEX syndrome.

This clone has just a few counts. V is TRBV11-3 and J is TRBJ1-2; 7 nucleotides agree with TRBD1. Unmatched junction bases numbered 7, after V lost 5 bases and J lost 4 bases. Germline values: CDR1 SGHNT, CDR2 YENEEA. The CDR3 covers 14 residues. The CDR3 protein is CASSKGAGGYGYTF. The CDR3 DNA sequence: TGTGCCAGCAGCAAGGGGGCAGGGGGCTATGGCTACACCTTC.

This sequence joins TRBV19 and TRBJ1-6; no reliable D call. V was shortened by 1 base and J by 0 bases, with 4 bases between the two germline ends. The CDR3 extends over 15 amino acids. Germline CDR1 and CDR2: LNHDA and SQIVND (reference sequence). The CDR3 spells CASSIGGSYNSPLHF. The CDR3, as DNA: TGTGCCAGTAGTATAGGGGGCTCCTATAATTCACCCCTCCACTTT.

V gene TRBV2 combines with J gene TRBJ1-3; unclear D gene. The CDR3 covers 14 residues. The V end was cut by 8 bases, the J end by 0 bases, with 11 bases between. Germline values: CDR1 SNHLY, CDR2 FYNNEI. The CDR3 is CASYVRSSGNTIYF. DNA of the CDR3: TGTGCCAGCTACGTTCGCAGCTCTGGAAACACCATATATTTT.

The chain has TRBV6-6 and TRBJ2-1, with TRBD2 identical over 11 bases. After removal of 0 bases from V and 6 bases from J, the junction contained 4 bases not matched to a gene. CDR3 length: 16 amino acids. Germline V gives CDR1 MNHNY, CDR2 SVGAGI (reference sequence). The DNA of the CDR3 is TGTGCCAGCAGTTACTCCGGACTAGCGGGCCTCAATGAGCAGTTCTTC. The encoded protein is CASSYSGLAGLNEQFF.

V usage is TRBV10-3 and J usage is TRBJ2-1, with 14 bases lining up with TRBD2. Germline-derived CDR1 and CDR2 are ENHRY and SYGVKD. The CDR3 length is 15 residues. V trimming: 10 bases; J trimming: 6 bases; junction bases outside the gene matches: 8. CDR3 sequence (DNA): TGTGCCACCCTGGACGGGACTAGCGGGAGCAATGAGCAGTTCTTC. Protein: CATLDGTSGSNEQFF.

The rearrangement links TRBV27 to TRBJ2-2; D not certain. Germline V gene sequence: CDR1 MNHEY, CDR2 SMNVEV (reference sequence). V gave up 3 bases and J gave up 0 bases, with 8 bases separating them. There are 15 residues in the CDR3. The CDR3 DNA reads as TGTGCCAGCAGTTTGAAAAGGGCGAACACCGGGGAGCTGTTTTTT. Translated: CASSLKRANTGELFF.

V and J are TRBV5-1 and TRBJ2-3; 7 bases agree with TRBD2. V was pared by 1 base and J by 6 bases, with 8 bases of the junction left unmatched. This CDR3 spans 15 amino acids. Germline-derived CDR1 and CDR2 are SGHRS and YFSETQ. In nucleotides, the CDR3 is TGCGCCAGCAGCTTGTGGGGGGGAGATGGTGATACGCAGTATTTT. Amino acid sequence: CASSLWGGDGDTQYF.

V and J are TRBV21-1 and TRBJ2-7; the table's D call, TRBD2, was not checked against the DNA. TRBV21-1 is a pseudogene. The CDR3 has 15 amino acids. CDR3 loop: CASSDLNTGLHEQYF. CDR3 sequence (DNA): TGTGCCAGCAGCGATTTAAACACGGGACTCCACGAGCAGTACTTC.

The V gene is TRBV9, the J gene TRBJ1-4; possibly TRBD1 for D (5 bases). Per germline, CDR1 SGDLS and CDR2 YYNGEE. Trimming cost V 0 bases and J 7 bases, with 16 bases left between them. This CDR3 has 16 amino acids. CDR3 region: CASSVALGTSSEKLFF. CDR3 in DNA: TGTGCCAGCAGCGTAGCCCTCGGGACCTCGAGTGAAAAACTGTTTTTT.

The genes are TRBV12-5 and TRBJ2-3, with 8 bases that match TRBD2. This CDR3 contains 15 residues. Germline V gene sequence: CDR1 LGHNT, CDR2 FRNRAP. Unmatched junction bases numbered 6, after V lost 6 bases and J lost 1 base. The CDR3 sequence: CASGKGRGGTDTQYF. The CDR3 bases are TGTGCTAGTGGGAAAGGGCGGGGGGGCACAGATACGCAGTATTTT.

The gene calls are TRBV4-1 and TRBJ2-7; D gene unclear. Trimming removed 0 bases from V and 6 bases from J, with 3 bases in between. Germline V gives CDR1 MGHRA, CDR2 YSYEKL. This CDR3 contains 11 residues. CDR3 sequence (DNA): TGCGCCAGCAGCCAAGACGGCGAGCAGTACTTC. Translating gives CASSQDGEQYF.

The CDR3 region is CASSPTGGNNEKLFF. As DNA, the CDR3 is TGTGCCAGTAGTCCGACAGGGGGCAATAATGAAAAACTGTTTTTT. This chain links TRBV19 with TRBJ1-4, with 10 positions matching TRBD1. Germline CDR1 reads LNHDA; CDR2 reads SQIVND (reference sequence). This CDR3 region has 15 residues. The V gene end was trimmed by 5 bases and the J gene end by 4 bases; junction bases not matched to a gene: 4.

This chain links TRBV5-1 with TRBJ2-7; TRBD1 aligns across 9 bases. Germline assignment: CDR1 SGHRS and CDR2 YFSETQ. The CDR3 extends over 14 amino acids. Trimming removed 0 bases from V and 5 bases from J; junction bases left unmatched: 3. The CDR3 loop reads CASSLGDRANEQYF. The CDR3 DNA follows: TGCGCCAGCAGCTTGGGGGACAGGGCCAACGAGCAGTACTTC. Supplemented by reference TRBV5-1 and TRBJ2-7, the full variable domain reads KAGVTQTPRYLIKTRGQQVTLSCSPISGHRSVSWYQQTPGQGLQFLFEYFSETQRNKGNFPGRFSGRQFSNSRSEMNVSTLELGDSALYLCASSLGDRANEQYFGPGTRLTVT.

This rearrangement joins TRBV30 to TRBJ2-3, with 7 positions matching TRBD2. Trimming removed 0 bases from V and 4 bases from J; junction bases left unmatched: 16. In germline, CDR1 is GTSNPN, CDR2 SVGIG (reference sequence). The CDR3 contains 18 residues. CDR3 residues: CAWSVGSSGIRAPDTQYF. The CDR3 DNA reads as TGTGCCTGGAGTGTAGGGTCCAGCGGGATCAGGGCACCAGATACGCAGTATTTT.

The chain combines TRBV9 with TRBJ2-3; D may be TRBD2 (6 bases). The CDR3 spans 16 residues. The ends were cut back, 1 base at V and 4 bases at J, with 16 bases in the middle. The V gene's germline CDR1 is SGDLS and CDR2 YYNGEE. The CDR3 region has the DNA TGTGCCAGCAGCGTAAGTGGACTACCTAACCCAGATACGCAGTATTTT. This sequence encodes CASSVSGLPNPDTQYF. Filled out from reference TRBV9 and TRBJ2-3, the complete variable domain reads DSGVTQTPKHLITATGQRVTLRCSPRSGDLSVYWYQQSLDQGLQFLIQYYNGEERAKGNILERFSAQQFPDLHSELNLSSLELGDSALYFCASSVSGLPNPDTQYFGPGTRLTVL.

The chain recombines TRBV6-5 with TRBJ1-2, with a weak D call TRBD1 (6 bases). The CDR3 consists of 15 residues. CDR1 and CDR2 from the germline V gene are MNHEY and SVGAGI. V lost 2 bases to trimming and J lost 2 bases, with 12 bases between them. For the CDR3, the DNA is TGTGCCAGCAGTTACGATTTTCAGGGGAACTATGGCTACACCTTC. Protein product: CASSYDFQGNYGYTF.

V and J are TRBV27 and TRBJ2-3, with D tentatively TRBD1 or TRBD2 (6 bases each). The CDR3 is 17 amino acids. V lost 2 bases to trimming and J lost 4 bases, with 19 bases between them. CDR1 is MNHEY, CDR2 SMNVEV, per germline (reference sequence). The CDR3 is CASSLLGPGARADTQYF. CDR3 bases: TGTGCCAGCAGTTTACTCGGTCCGGGGGCAAGGGCAGATACGCAGTATTTT.

J is TRBJ2-7 and V is TRBV5-4; tentative D call: TRBD2 (7 bases). Germline-derived CDR1 and CDR2 are SGHNT and YYREEE (reference sequence). The CDR3 consists of 15 residues. Trimming cost V 0 bases and J 3 bases, with 13 bases left between them. This chain's CDR3 is CASSLGGGAYYEQYF. Here the CDR3 DNA reads TGTGCCAGCAGCTTGGGAGGGGGGGCCTACTACGAGCAGTACTTC.

This clone was counted once. The chain has TRBV5-1 and TRBJ2-7, with D tentatively TRBD2 (7 bases). The CDR3 spans 14 residues. The ends were cut back, 2 bases at V and 2 bases at J, with 11 bases in the middle. Germline CDR1 reads SGHRS; CDR2 reads YFSETQ. The CDR3 nucleotides are TGCGCCAGCAGCTTTGGGGAGGGGGCCTACGAGCAGTACTTC. Translated: CASSFGEGAYEQYF.

With regard to this clone: One end of the junction does not line up with germline, which may come from a read error. This sample includes further DNA sequences coding for the same CDR3. This chain joins TRBV7-6 and TRBJ2-1, with 10 bases lining up with TRBD2. CDR3 length equals 17 residues. Germline V gene lookup returns CDR1 SGHVS and CDR2 FNYEAQ. The chain's CDR3 is CASSLGLAGYTYNEQFF. Written as DNA, the CDR3 is TGTGCCAGCAGCTTAGGACTAGCGGGTTATACCTATAATGAGCAGTTCTTC.

V gene TRBV10-3 combines with J gene TRBJ2-1, with 11 positions matching TRBD2. Germline values: CDR1 ENHRY, CDR2 SYGVKD. J gave up 0 bases and V 10 bases, and 8 bases lay outside the gene matches. The CDR3 consists of 16 residues. Written as DNA, the CDR3 is TGTGCCACACAGACTAGCGGGGTTAGCTCCTACAATGAGCAGTTCTTC. It translates to CATQTSGVSSYNEQFF.